At least ten counts were recorded for the clone carrying this T cell receptor beta chain. The antigen remains undetermined. One entry per CDR3 protein, called by TCRdb with MiXCR from the reads. In the table there are around 100,000 distinct CDR3 sequences, about 9.5% of which are singletons. This entry is derived from a study of T cell repertoires in cytomegalovirus infection. The CDR3 covers 16 residues. With V trimmed by 4 bases and J by 5 bases, 4 bases remained unmatched. Looked up from germline, CDR1 is SGHVS and CDR2 is FNYEAQ. The sample comprised PBMCs, sequenced either directly or after in vitro stimulation (not recorded which). The source of this sequence is a human donor in good health (CMV status not recorded). Some clones in this sample may be carry-over from other donors' samples. The chain links TRBV7-6 to TRBJ2-1; 14 nucleotides agree with TRBD2. CDR3: CASSSRLAGGNNEQFF. Written as DNA, the CDR3 is TGTGCCAGCAGCTCCCGACTAGCGGGAGGGAACAATGAGCAGTTCTTC.